The 5 T cell receptor beta chains reported below all come from one sample, sequenced in a study of blood T cell repertoires in COVID-19. TCRdb's copy holds only in-frame clones and misses some; the assay was immunoSEQ multiplex PCR. The sample holds over 200,000 clones, about 90% seen once. Sequencing was carried out using peripheral blood. The origin of the receptors is a middle-aged man with active or convalescent COVID-19.

The chain carries TRBV30 and TRBJ1-2; 10 bases match TRBD1. The CDR3 loop spans 15 amino acids. V shed 1 base, J shed 6 bases, and the junction held 8 bases outside the gene matches. From germline, CDR1 is GTSNPN and CDR2 SVGIG (reference sequence). This chain's CDR3 is CAWSGIGTGENGYTF. The CDR3, as DNA: TGTGCCTGGAGTGGCATAGGGACAGGGGAAAATGGCTACACCTTC.

The chain recombines TRBV30 with TRBJ2-7; D may be TRBD1 (6 bases). The V end was cut by 1 base, the J end by 7 bases, with 11 bases between. The CDR3 is made up of 12 amino acids. Germline loops: CDR1 GTSNPN, CDR2 SVGIG (reference sequence). DNA for the CDR3: TGTGCCTGGAGTGCACAGGGTCTTGAGCAGTACTTC. This codes for CAWSAQGLEQYF.

This chain connects TRBV2 to TRBJ1-2, with D possibly TRBD1 on 6 matching bases. This CDR3 has 15 amino acids. Germline CDR1 SNHLY, CDR2 FYNNEI. Trimming stripped 5 bases from V and 1 base from J, with 14 bases between. The CDR3 reads CASSQIGGGNYGYTF. CDR3 nucleotides: TGTGCCAGCAGTCAAATAGGGGGTGGTAACTATGGCTACACCTTC.

The chain couples TRBV9 to TRBJ1-1; D may be TRBD1 (6 bases). The CDR3 is 14 residues long. Germline values: CDR1 SGDLS, CDR2 YYNGEE. Trimming took 2 bases from V and 4 from J, leaving 12 bases between them. CDR3: CASSVEGGSTEAFF. The DNA of the CDR3 is TGTGCCAGCAGCGTCGAGGGGGGGAGCACTGAAGCTTTCTTT.

The V gene is TRBV11-1, the J gene TRBJ2-2, with 9 positions matching TRBD2. This CDR3 is built from 15 residues. The germline CDR1 and CDR2 sequences are SGHAT and FQDESV (reference sequence). Unmatched junction bases numbered 4, after V lost 5 bases and J lost 3 bases. CDR3 region: CASSLRLADTGELFF. For the CDR3, the DNA is TGTGCCAGCAGCCTACGACTAGCGGACACCGGGGAGCTGTTTTTT.